The following is a T cell receptor (beta chain) sequence with its context. The data belong to a study of shared clonotypes between healthy human individuals. Profiled with immunoSEQ multiplex PCR; TCRdb holds only in-frame clones, not every one. The repertoire holds hundreds of thousands of clones, around 79% seen once, with about 12% in the top ten. Material for sequencing was PBMCs. The source of this sequence is a woman aged 40 to 50 in good health. Some clones in this sample may be carry-over from other donors' samples.

CDR3 sequence (DNA): TGTGCCAGCAGTGATAGGGGAGGGAGGGTCTACGAGCAGTACTTC. Residues: CASSDRGGRVYEQYF. J is TRBJ2-7 and V is TRBV6-1; 7 nucleotides align to TRBD2. V was clipped by 3 bases and J by 3 bases; unmatched bases: 8. There are 15 residues in the CDR3. Germline V gene data show CDR1 as MNHNS and CDR2 as SASEGT.